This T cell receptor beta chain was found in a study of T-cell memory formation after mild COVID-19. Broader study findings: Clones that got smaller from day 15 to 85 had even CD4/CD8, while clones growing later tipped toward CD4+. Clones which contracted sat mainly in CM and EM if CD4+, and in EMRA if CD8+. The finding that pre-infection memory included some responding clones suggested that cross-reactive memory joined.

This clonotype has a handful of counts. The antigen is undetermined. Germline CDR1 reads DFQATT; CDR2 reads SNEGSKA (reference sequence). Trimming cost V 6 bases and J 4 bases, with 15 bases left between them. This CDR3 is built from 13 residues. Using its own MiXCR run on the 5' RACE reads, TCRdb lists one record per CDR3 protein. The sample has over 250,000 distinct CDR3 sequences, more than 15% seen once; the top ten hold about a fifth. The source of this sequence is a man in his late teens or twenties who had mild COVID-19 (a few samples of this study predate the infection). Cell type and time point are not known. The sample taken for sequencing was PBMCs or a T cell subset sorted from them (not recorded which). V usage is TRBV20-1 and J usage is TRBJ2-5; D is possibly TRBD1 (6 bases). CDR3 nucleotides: TGCAGTGCGCCGACCGTGGGGGCAGAGACCCAGTACTTC. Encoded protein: CSAPTVGAETQYF.